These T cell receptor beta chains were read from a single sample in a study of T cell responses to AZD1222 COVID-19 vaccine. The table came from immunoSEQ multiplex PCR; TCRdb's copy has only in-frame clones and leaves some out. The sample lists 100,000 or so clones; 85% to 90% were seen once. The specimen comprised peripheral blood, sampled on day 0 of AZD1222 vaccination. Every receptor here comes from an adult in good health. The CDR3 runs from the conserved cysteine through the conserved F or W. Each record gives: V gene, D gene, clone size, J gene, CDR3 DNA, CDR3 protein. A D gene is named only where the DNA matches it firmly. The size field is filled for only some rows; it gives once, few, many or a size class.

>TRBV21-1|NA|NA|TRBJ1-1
TGTGCCAGCAGCAAAGAAGGACCCGGGGCCTCTGAAGCTTTCTTT
CASSKEGPGASEAFF
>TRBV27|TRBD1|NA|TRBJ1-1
TGTGCCAGCAGTTCCCGGGACAGGGGGTTAGGAGCTGAAGCTTTCTTT
CASSSRDRGLGAEAFF
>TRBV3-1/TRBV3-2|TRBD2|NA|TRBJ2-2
TGTGCCAGCAGAACTAGCGGAAACACCGGGGAGCTGTTTTTT
CASRTSGNTGELFF
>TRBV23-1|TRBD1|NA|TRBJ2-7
TGCGCCAGCAGTCAACCGACGGGACAGGGTAACGAGCGGGACCGTAGGGAGCAGTACTTC
CASSQPTGQGNERDRREQYF
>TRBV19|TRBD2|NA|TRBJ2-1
TGTGCCAGTAGCTCGGGGCTAGCGGGAACTGAGCAGTTCTTC
CASSSGLAGTEQFF
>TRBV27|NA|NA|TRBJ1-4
TGTGCCAGCAGCCCCTTAGGAGGAACTAATGAAAAACTGTTTTTT
CASSPLGGTNEKLFF
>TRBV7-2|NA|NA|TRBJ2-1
TGTGCCAGCAGCTTAGACGGGAACCCCTACAATGAGCAGTTCTTC
CASSLDGNPYNEQFF
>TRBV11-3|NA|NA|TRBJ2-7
TGTGCCGTTAGAGAGGCTAGCGAGGCCTACGAGCAGTACTTC
CAVREASEAYEQYF
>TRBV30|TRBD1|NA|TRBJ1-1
TGTGCCTGGAGACCTACTGTACAGGGGGCAAGGACTGAAGCTTTCTTT
CAWRPTVQGARTEAFF
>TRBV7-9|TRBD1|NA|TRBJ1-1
TGTGCCAGCAGCTTAGCGCTAACAGGGGCGAAGAACACTGAAGCTTTCTTT
CASSLALTGAKNTEAFF
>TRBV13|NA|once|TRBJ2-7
TGTGCCAGCAGCTCCTCGATAGACTACGAGCAGTACTTC
CASSSSIDYEQYF
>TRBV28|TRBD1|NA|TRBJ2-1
TGTGCCAGCAGTTCCGGACAGGCCAGGAATGAGCAGTTCTTC
CASSSGQARNEQFF